Each of the 7 T cell receptor beta chains below was sequenced from the same sample in a study of CD4 and CD8 cells across lung adenocarcinoma regions. TCRdb called the PCR reads again in MiXCR, with one record for every CDR3 protein. This table has roughly 5,200 distinct CDR3 sequences, about 50% appearing once. The sample consisted of CD4+ T cells from the margin of a lung tumor. These receptors all come from a male donor with lung adenocarcinoma. The CD4 and CD8 labels of this study may be unreliable.

Concerning this clonotype: The DNA is omitted, as the CDR3 cannot be located on it reliably, and the CDR3 follows TCRdb's listing. The chain links TRBV10-2 to TRBJ2-2; the D segment call TRBD1 is taken from the table without a DNA check. The length of the CDR3 is 15 amino acids, counting both ends. Germline CDR1 is WSHSY and CDR2 is SAAADI. CDR3 amino acids: CVRSPQVVGTGAQFF.

This clonotype came up a few times. The chain has TRBV7-6 and TRBJ2-2; perhaps TRBD1 as D (6 bases). Trimming shortened V by 4 bases and J by 6 bases, and 15 bases separated the two germline ends. Germline assignment: CDR1 SGHVS and CDR2 FNYEAQ. This CDR3 has 15 residues. The CDR3 sequence is CASSSGTTPAGELFF. The DNA for the CDR3 is TGTGCCAGCAGCTCCGGGACAACTCCCGCCGGGGAGCTGTTTTTT.

On this clonotype itself: A junction end diverges from the germline sequence, so it may reflect a read error. This chain uses TRBV27 with TRBJ2-5, with 8 positions matching TRBD2. CDR3 length: 15 residues. Germline V lookup: CDR1 MNHEY, CDR2 SMNVEV (reference sequence). In DNA, the CDR3 is TGTGGCGGGGGGACGGGGGTCCGATACCAAGAGACCCAGTACTTT. Its translation: CGGGTGVRYQETQYF.

The V gene is TRBV6-1, the J gene TRBJ2-3; D might be TRBD1 or TRBD2, each matching 6 bases. The J call could be wrong; TRBJ2-7 is a better fit for the DNA end. This CDR3 is 16 amino acids long. Germline V gives CDR1 MNHNS, CDR2 SASEGT. The CDR3 here is CASGGFGGSGTDTQYF. The CDR3, as DNA: TGTGCCAGCGGGGGGTTCGGGGGCTCTGGCACAGATACGCAGTACTTC.

This clonotype appeared a few times. The rearrangement uses TRBV18 and TRBJ2-1, with D unresolved. Germline V CDR1 and CDR2: KGHSH, LQKENI. Trimming pared 2 bases from V and 0 bases from J, leaving 5 bases between. This CDR3 is 14 amino acids long. The CDR3 spells CASSPASSYNEQFF. CDR3 in DNA: TGTGCCAGCTCACCAGCGAGCTCCTACAATGAGCAGTTCTTC.

This clonotype is classed as large. The genes are TRBV6-1 and TRBJ2-3; no reliable D call. CDR1 and CDR2 from the germline V gene are MNHNS and SASEGT. The ends were cut back, 0 bases at V and 5 bases at J, with 6 bases in the middle. The CDR3 runs to 13 residues. Here the CDR3 reads CASSEAGLDTQYF. The CDR3 DNA reads TGTGCCAGCAGTGAAGCGGGTTTAGATACGCAGTATTTT.

As concerns this clonotype: Its ends do not fully match the called genes, so a read error is possible. The CDR3 reads CASRGVRNDEQFF. CDR3 nucleotides: TGTGCCAGCCGGGGAGTGCGGAACGATGAGCAGTTCTTT. This chain joins TRBV7-2 and TRBJ2-1, with a tentative D call TRBD2 (5 bases). The CDR3 runs 13 residues. The V gene's germline CDR1 is SGHTA and CDR2 FQGNSA.